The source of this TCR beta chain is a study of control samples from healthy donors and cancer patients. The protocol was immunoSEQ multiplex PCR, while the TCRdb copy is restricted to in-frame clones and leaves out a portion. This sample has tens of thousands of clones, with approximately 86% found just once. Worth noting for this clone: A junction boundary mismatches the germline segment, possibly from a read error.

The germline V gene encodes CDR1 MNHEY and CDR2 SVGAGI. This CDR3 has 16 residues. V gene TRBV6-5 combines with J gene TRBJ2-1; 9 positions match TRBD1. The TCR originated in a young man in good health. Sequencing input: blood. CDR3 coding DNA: TGTGCCAGCAGCTACTCCTGGACAGGGGACTACAATGAGCAGTTCTTC. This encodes CASSYSWTGDYNEQFF.